The source of this TCR beta chain is a study of cytomegalovirus exposure and HLA in healthy donors. Both 60 Vbeta primers and 13 Jbeta primers went into the PCR. The data were produced by immunoSEQ multiplex PCR, yet TCRdb's version contains in-frame clones alone and is incomplete. The record lists 35,000 to 45,000 clones, of which the ten most abundant hold approximately 10%. About this clone itself: The antigen is unknown.

General observations from the study: Analyses of presence and absence presupposed an approximately uniform sequencing depth across donors.

Losses at the gene ends were 3 bases for V and 11 bases for J; bases not matched to a gene: 9. The CDR3 has 14 amino acids. Germline V gene lookup returns CDR1 MGHDK and CDR2 SYGVNS. The TCR was taken from a man in his forties in good health and CMV-seropositive. Sequences were obtained from PBMCs. V usage is TRBV25-1 and J usage is TRBJ1-1; 10 bases are shared with TRBD1. CDR3 bases: TGTGCCAGCAGTGAGGGGCCCGACAGGGGGCACGCTTTCTTT. Residues: CASSEGPDRGHAFF.